One sample yielded the 27 T cell receptor beta chains listed below, sequenced in a study of blood T cell repertoires in COVID-19 (dated by TCRdb to the early 2020s). The library was prepared using the immunoSEQ multiplex PCR assay. Held by TCRdb, this immuneACCESS table contains in-frame sequences only and omits some clones. Under half of the omission traces to an unresolved V gene where checked; the cause of the rest is unknown. This sample gives roughly 14,000 clones in total; 65% to 80% of them show up just once. The top ten clones comprise around a fifth of the sample. The specimen sequenced was peripheral blood. The receptor source for this set is a boy aged 2 to 10 with active or convalescent COVID-19.

The chain recombines TRBV28 with TRBJ1-1; 8 bases match TRBD1. Unmatched junction bases numbered 10, after V lost 7 bases and J lost 3 bases. The germline V gene has CDR1 MDHEN and CDR2 SYDVKM. The CDR3 extends over 15 amino acids. CDR3 loop: CASTPFVTGDTEAFF. The CDR3 coding sequence is TGTGCCAGCACTCCTTTTGTGACAGGGGACACTGAAGCTTTCTTT.

This clone was detected only once. This chain uses TRBV6-6 with TRBJ2-2; 7 bases match TRBD2. The trim removed 4 bases at V and 5 bases at J, leaving 4 bases unmatched. Germline CDR1 and CDR2: MNHNY and SVGAGI (reference sequence). This CDR3 is 14 amino acids long. The chain's CDR3 is CASSWLSGTGELFF. As DNA, the CDR3 is TGTGCCAGCAGTTGGCTTAGCGGGACCGGGGAGCTGTTTTTT.

This chain joins TRBV15 and TRBJ1-1; the D is unclear. Trimming left V 5 bases short and J 1 base short, with 2 bases between. In germline, CDR1 is LNHNV, CDR2 YYDKDF (reference sequence). CDR3 length equals 11 residues. In DNA form, the CDR3 reads TGTGCCACCAGCCGGAACACTGAAGCTTTCTTT. As protein: CATSRNTEAFF.

This clone is judged medium-sized. The V gene is TRBV7-9, the J gene TRBJ2-1, with 12 bases aligning to TRBD2. This CDR3 comprises 18 residues. Germline CDR1 reads SEHNR; CDR2 reads FQNEAQ (reference sequence). Trimming cost V 0 bases and J 3 bases; bases outside gene matches: 6. The CDR3 is CASSLARASGRDYNEQFF. The CDR3 coding sequence is TGTGCCAGCAGCTTAGCCAGGGCTAGCGGGAGGGACTACAATGAGCAGTTCTTC.

The CDR3 loop is CASSQTSAGGIKQFF. For the CDR3, the DNA is TGTGCCAGCAGCCAGACTAGCGCGGGGGGAATTAAGCAGTTCTTC. The gene calls are TRBV5-5 and TRBJ2-1; 8 bases line up with TRBD2. V lost 4 bases and J lost 11; bases outside the gene matches: 14. Germline V gives CDR1 SGHKS, CDR2 YYEKEE (reference sequence). The CDR3 totals 15 residues.

This clone was counted only a few times. The CDR3 reads CASSSSGILSNQPQHF. In DNA form, the CDR3 reads TGTGCCAGCAGTTCCTCAGGGATCTTAAGCAATCAGCCCCAGCATTTT. V gene TRBV27 combines with J gene TRBJ1-5; maybe TRBD1 (5 bases). Germline V gene lookup returns CDR1 MNHEY and CDR2 SMNVEV (reference sequence). V dropped 4 bases and J dropped 1 base, with 14 bases sitting between them. This CDR3 contains 16 residues.

V gene TRBV6-5 combines with J gene TRBJ1-2; the D is unclear. V lost 0 bases to trimming and J lost 0 bases, with 11 bases between them. The CDR3 sequence is 16 residues long. Germline V gene lookup returns CDR1 MNHEY and CDR2 SVGAGI. The CDR3 DNA follows: TGTGCCAGCAGTTACTCGAGGTCAGACGCTAACTATGGCTACACCTTC. Its protein is CASSYSRSDANYGYTF.

The J gene is TRBJ2-7, the V gene TRBV11-3; 16 bases map to TRBD2. Germline trimming cut 0 bases from V and 4 bases from J; bases unmatched to any gene: 9. Germline values: CDR1 SGHNT, CDR2 YENEEA. This CDR3 is 19 amino acids long. As DNA, the CDR3 is TGTGCCAGCAGCTTAGATCGGGGACTAGCGGGAGGGCCAAGATACGAGCAGTACTTC. Its translation is CASSLDRGLAGGPRYEQYF.

This clone was counted a single time. The chain uses TRBV28 and TRBJ2-2; the D is unclear. The CDR3 runs 14 residues. Trimming shortened V by 2 bases and J by 2 bases, and 6 bases separated the two germline ends. Germline values: CDR1 MDHEN, CDR2 SYDVKM. The DNA for the CDR3 is TGTGCCAGCAGTTTAGGCCTTAACACCGGGGAGCTGTTTTTT. Translating it yields CASSLGLNTGELFF.

The J gene is TRBJ2-7, the V gene TRBV9; TRBD2 matches at 7 bases. The CDR3 extends over 14 amino acids. Germline V gene lookup returns CDR1 SGDLS and CDR2 YYNGEE. Losses at the gene ends were 4 bases for V and 6 bases for J; bases not matched to a gene: 10. The CDR3 spells CASSPRLATGEQYF. In DNA form, the CDR3 reads TGTGCCAGCAGCCCCCGACTAGCTACGGGCGAGCAGTACTTC.

J is TRBJ2-1 and V is TRBV19; 7 bases are shared with TRBD2. After removal of 3 bases from V and 7 bases from J, the junction contained 12 bases not matched to a gene. Germline CDR1 reads LNHDA; CDR2 reads SQIVND (reference sequence). The CDR3 length is 16 residues. The CDR3 region has the DNA TGTGCCAGTAGTATGGGCCCCGGACTAGGGGAGAATGAGCAGTTCTTC. Translated, it gives CASSMGPGLGENEQFF.

The gene calls are TRBV19 and TRBJ1-5, with unresolved D. Deletions cut 0 bases from V and 8 bases from J, with 8 bases between. Germline assignment: CDR1 LNHDA and CDR2 SQIVND (reference sequence). The CDR3 is 13 amino acids. The CDR3 region has the DNA TGTGCCAGTAGTATAGAAGAAGCAAAGCCCCAGCATTTT. It yields the protein CASSIEEAKPQHF.

The rearrangement uses TRBV4-1 and TRBJ2-1; TRBD1 matches at 8 bases. The CDR3 has 15 amino acids. Germline lookup yields CDR1 MGHRA and CDR2 YSYEKL. V was pared by 2 bases and J by 8 bases, with 8 bases of the junction left unmatched. DNA for the CDR3: TGCGCCAGCAGCCAACCGGGACAGGTTATCGATGAGCAGTTCTTC. It translates to CASSQPGQVIDEQFF.

The chain links TRBV19 to TRBJ1-4; D may be TRBD1 (6 bases). CDR1 and CDR2 (germline): LNHDA, SQIVND (reference sequence). V dropped 5 bases and J dropped 5 bases, with 12 bases sitting between them. The CDR3 spans 14 residues. CDR3 protein: CASSDIGTNEKLFF. In DNA, the CDR3 is TGTGCCAGTAGTGACATCGGGACAAATGAAAAACTGTTTTTT.

The chain joins TRBV30 to TRBJ1-3; 7 bases align to TRBD1. This CDR3 has 16 amino acids. J gave up 0 bases and V 0 bases, and 5 bases lay outside the gene matches. CDR1 GTSNPN and CDR2 SVGIG come from the germline V gene (reference sequence). The CDR3, as DNA: TGTGCCTGGAGTGTACTAGGGGGCCACTCTGGAAACACCATATATTTT. Protein sequence: CAWSVLGGHSGNTIYF.

The V call is TRBV6-5, the J call TRBJ1-2, with a tentative D call TRBD1 (5 bases). This CDR3 has 15 residues. Germline lookup yields CDR1 MNHEY and CDR2 SVGAGI. V lost 2 bases, J lost 3 bases, and 13 bases lay in between. The chain's CDR3 is CASSYRPGGDYGYTF. The CDR3 coding sequence is TGTGCCAGCAGTTACAGGCCGGGAGGGGACTATGGCTACACCTTC.

This sequence joins TRBV28 and TRBJ1-5, with 7 bases aligning to TRBD1. Trimming at V came to 5 bases and at J to 5 bases, leaving 3 bases not matched to a gene. The CDR3 has 13 residues. CDR1 and CDR2 (germline): MDHEN, SYDVKM. The CDR3 nucleotides are TGTGCCAGCAGTACAGGGGAAGATCAGCCCCAGCATTTT. It is translated as CASSTGEDQPQHF.

V and J are TRBV6-5 and TRBJ2-1, with TRBD2 matching over 13 bases. Per the germline V gene, CDR1 is MNHEY and CDR2 is SVGAGI. With V trimmed by 7 bases and J by 7 bases, 4 bases remained unmatched. This CDR3 has 14 residues. The CDR3 bases are TGTGCCAGCAAACGGACTAGCGGGAGAAATGAGCAGTTCTTC. Translated: CASKRTSGRNEQFF.

This clone is medium-sized within its sample. The chain carries TRBV2 and TRBJ2-3; 7 nucleotides match TRBD1. The CDR3 consists of 13 residues. Trimming took 6 bases from V and 5 from J; bases not matched to a gene: 5. CDR1 is SNHLY, CDR2 FYNNEI, per germline. CDR3 in amino acids: CASRPGTVDTQYF. The CDR3 DNA reads as TGTGCCAGCAGACCCGGGACAGTAGATACGCAGTATTTT.

This chain links TRBV7-2 with TRBJ2-1; 9 bases line up with TRBD2. After removal of 5 bases from V and 0 bases from J, the junction contained 8 bases not matched to a gene. CDR3 length: 17 amino acids. Germline assignment: CDR1 SGHTA and CDR2 FQGNSA. CDR3 nucleotides: TGTGCCAGCAGCACAACTAGCGGGTTTAGCTCCTACAATGAGCAGTTCTTC. Its translation: CASSTTSGFSSYNEQFF.

The genes are TRBV20-1 and TRBJ2-1; D may be TRBD1 (5 bases). V lost 8 bases to trimming and J lost 10 bases, with 15 bases between them. Germline lookup yields CDR1 DFQATT and CDR2 SNEGSKA (reference sequence). The CDR3 covers 11 residues. The DNA for the CDR3 is TGCAGTTCCTCCGGCAGGACAGAGCAGTTCTTC. This translates into CSSSGRTEQFF.

The rearrangement uses TRBV6-5 and TRBJ2-7, with TRBD1 matching 9 bases. Germline V gene lookup returns CDR1 MNHEY and CDR2 SVGAGI. V trimming: 7 bases; J trimming: 6 bases; junction bases outside the gene matches: 7. There are 13 residues in the CDR3. CDR3 in DNA: TGTGCCAGCAACCGGGACAGGGCCGGCGAGCAGTACTTC. Its translation: CASNRDRAGEQYF.

V usage is TRBV18 and J usage is TRBJ2-5, with D possibly TRBD2 on 5 matching bases. Germline CDR1 and CDR2: KGHSH and LQKENI. Trimming cost V 2 bases and J 5 bases, with 12 bases left between them. The CDR3 consists of 14 residues. CDR3 DNA: TGTGCCAGCTCACCAGGACTCTCCCGGGAGACCCAGTACTTC. Translating gives CASSPGLSRETQYF.

The gene calls are TRBV2 and TRBJ1-4; 7 nucleotides line up with TRBD1. Per germline, CDR1 SNHLY and CDR2 FYNNEI. V lost 6 bases to trimming and J lost 5 bases; unmatched junction nucleotides: 6. This CDR3 is 14 amino acids long. The CDR3 loop is CASRTGTENEKLFF. CDR3 nucleotide sequence: TGTGCCAGCAGGACCGGGACAGAAAATGAAAAACTGTTTTTT.

The chain has TRBV6-1 and TRBJ1-3, with D tentatively TRBD1 (5 bases). Trimming shortened V by 3 bases and J by 4 bases, and 19 bases separated the two germline ends. The CDR3 consists of 17 residues. CDR1 and CDR2 from the germline V gene are MNHNS and SASEGT. CDR3 DNA sequence: TGTGCCAGCAGTGAGATGGCGACGCCTGGGGGGGGAAACACCATATATTTT. Amino acid sequence: CASSEMATPGGGNTIYF.

The chain couples TRBV28 to TRBJ2-1; 11 nucleotides align to TRBD2. The CDR3 loop spans 15 amino acids. Looked up from germline, CDR1 is MDHEN and CDR2 is SYDVKM. Unmatched junction bases numbered 10, after V lost 5 bases and J lost 10 bases. CDR3 coding DNA: TGTGCCAGCAGTCTTAGCGGGGGGGCCCTAAGGGAGCAGTTCTTC. Its translation is CASSLSGGALREQFF. The full variable domain, completed using reference TRBV28 and TRBJ2-1, is DVKVTQSSRYLVKRTGEKVFLECVQDMDHENMFWYRQDPGLGLRLIYFSYDVKMKEKGDIPEGYSVSREKKERFSLILESASTNQTSMYLCASSLSGGALREQFFGPGTRLTVL.

The chain carries TRBV19 and TRBJ1-1; maybe TRBD1 (6 bases). V was cut by 2 bases and J by 5 bases, with 9 bases left in between. Germline CDR1 is LNHDA and CDR2 is SQIVND (reference sequence). The CDR3 covers 13 residues. CDR3 in DNA: TGTGCCAGTAGTATAAGTACAGGGACTGAAGCTTTCTTT. Residues: CASSISTGTEAFF. Drawing the rest from reference TRBV19 and TRBJ1-1, the complete variable domain is DGGITQSPKYLFRKEGQNVTLSCEQNLNHDAMYWYRQDPGQGLRLIYYSQIVNDFQKGDIAEGYSVSREKKESFPLTVTSAQKNPTAFYLCASSISTGTEAFFGQGTRLTVV.